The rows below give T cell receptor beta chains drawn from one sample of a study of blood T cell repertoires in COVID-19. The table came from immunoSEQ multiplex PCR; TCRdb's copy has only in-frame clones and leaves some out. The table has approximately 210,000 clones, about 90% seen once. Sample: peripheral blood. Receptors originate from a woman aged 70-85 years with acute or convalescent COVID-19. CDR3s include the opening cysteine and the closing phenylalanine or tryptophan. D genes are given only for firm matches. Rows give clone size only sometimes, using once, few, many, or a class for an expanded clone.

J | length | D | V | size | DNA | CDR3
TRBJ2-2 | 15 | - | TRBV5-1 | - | TGCGCCAGCAGCTTGGACGTGGGGGCTGCCGGGGAGCTGTTTTTT | CASSLDVGAAGELFF
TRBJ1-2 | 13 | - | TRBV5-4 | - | TGTGCCAGCAGCTTAGGGGAAGCGTATGGCTACACCTTC | CASSLGEAYGYTF
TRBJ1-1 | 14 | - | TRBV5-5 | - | TGTGCCAGCAGCTTGGCCTCTCCGGGGGTAAGAGCTTTCTTT | CASSLASPGVRAFF
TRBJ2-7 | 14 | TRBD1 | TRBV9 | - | TGTGCCAGCAGCGCACAGGGGGCCTCCTACGAGCAGTACTTC | CASSAQGASYEQYF
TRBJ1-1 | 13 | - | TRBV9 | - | TGTGCCAGCAGCGCCTACTTTTGGACTGAAGCTTTCTTT | CASSAYFWTEAFF
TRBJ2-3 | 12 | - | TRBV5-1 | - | TGCGCCAGCAGCTTCACGGTTAATACGCAGTATTTT | CASSFTVNTQYF
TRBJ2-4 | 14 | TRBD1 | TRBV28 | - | TGTGCCAGCAGTTTTGGGACAGGTAAAAACATTCAGTACTTC | CASSFGTGKNIQYF
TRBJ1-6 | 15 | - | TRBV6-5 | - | TGTGCCAGCAGCCAAACCCGGGCGGGCAATTCACCCCTCCACTTT | CASSQTRAGNSPLHF
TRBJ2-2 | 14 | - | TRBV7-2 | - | TGTGCCAGCAGCTTATCCGCTGGCAGGGGGGAGCTGTTTTTT | CASSLSAGRGELFF
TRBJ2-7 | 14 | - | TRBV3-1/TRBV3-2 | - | TGTGCCAGTCGAACATCCGGAGGGGACTACGAGCAGTACTTC | CASRTSGGDYEQYF
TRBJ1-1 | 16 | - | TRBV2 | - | TGTGCCAGCAGTGAAGAAGGGGCAGGGATGAACACTGAAGCTTTCTTT | CASSEEGAGMNTEAFF
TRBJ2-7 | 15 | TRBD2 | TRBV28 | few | TGTGCCAGCAGTTTAGCGGGGGAAAACTCCTACGAGCAGTACTTC | CASSLAGENSYEQYF
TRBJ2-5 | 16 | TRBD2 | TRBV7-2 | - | TGTGCCAGCAGCCCCGGGGGGGCCCGGCAGAAGGCGACCCAGTACTTC | CASSPGGARQKATQYF
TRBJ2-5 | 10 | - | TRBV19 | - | TGTGCCAGCGGTACAGGGACCCAGTACTTC | CASGTGTQYF
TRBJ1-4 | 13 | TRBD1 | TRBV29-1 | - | TGCAGCGTAATGACAGGGACTAATGAAAAACTGTTTTTT | CSVMTGTNEKLFF
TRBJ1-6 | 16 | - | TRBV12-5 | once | TGTGCTAGTGGTTTGGTGCCGGGCTCCTATAATTCACCCCTCCACTTT | CASGLVPGSYNSPLHF
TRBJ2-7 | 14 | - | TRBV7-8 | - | TGTGCCAGCAGCTTGGGCAGGGCGGTCTACGAGCAGTACTTC | CASSLGRAVYEQYF
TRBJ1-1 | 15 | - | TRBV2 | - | TGTGCCAGCAGTGATGGTGGGGCGCGGAACACTGAAGCTTTCTTT | CASSDGGARNTEAFF
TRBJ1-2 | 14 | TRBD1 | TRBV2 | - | TGTGCCGGGGGACAGGGGTCGTCCTCCTATGGCTACACCTTC | CAGGQGSSSYGYTF
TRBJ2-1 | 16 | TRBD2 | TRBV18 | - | TGTGCCAGCTCACCAACGGGCGGGAGCTCCTACAATGAGCAGTTCTTC | CASSPTGGSSYNEQFF
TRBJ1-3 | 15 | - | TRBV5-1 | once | TGCGCCAGCAGCTTATACTCAGGCTCTGGAAACACCATATATTTT | CASSLYSGSGNTIYF
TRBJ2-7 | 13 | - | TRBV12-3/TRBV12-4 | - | TGTGCCAGCAGTTGGGAGAGACCATCCGAGCAGTACTTC | CASSWERPSEQYF
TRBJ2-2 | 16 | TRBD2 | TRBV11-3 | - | TGTGCCAGCAGCTTAGTACTAGCGGGAGGCACCGGGGAGCTGTTTTTT | CASSLVLAGGTGELFF
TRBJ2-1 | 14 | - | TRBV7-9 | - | TGTGCCAGCAGCTTAGGGCGGGTGCACAATGAGCAGTTCTTC | CASSLGRVHNEQFF
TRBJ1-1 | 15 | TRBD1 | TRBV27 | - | TGTGCCAGCAGTCGGCCAGGGGGCGGTTTGACTGAAGCTTTCTTT | CASSRPGGGLTEAFF
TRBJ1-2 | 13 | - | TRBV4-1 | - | TGCGCCAGCAGCCAAACAGTTCTCTATGGCTACACCTTC | CASSQTVLYGYTF
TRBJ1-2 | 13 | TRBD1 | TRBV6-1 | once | TGTGCCAGCAGCTTGGACAGGATCTATGGCTACACCTTC | CASSLDRIYGYTF
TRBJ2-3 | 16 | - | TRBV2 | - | TGTGCCAGCAGTGAAATGTCTAGAAGTGGCTCAGATACGCAGTATTTT | CASSEMSRSGSDTQYF
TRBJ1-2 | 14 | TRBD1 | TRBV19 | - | TGTGCCAGTAGTACCCTGACAGGGGTAAACGGCTACACCTTC | CASSTLTGVNGYTF
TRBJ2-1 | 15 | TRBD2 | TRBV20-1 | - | TGCAGTGCTAGTGGTCTAGCGGCTGCCCTTAATGAGCAGTTCTTC | CSASGLAAALNEQFF
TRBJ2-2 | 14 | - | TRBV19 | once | TGTGCCAGTAGTGTCCGACACCTCACCGGGGAGCTGTTTTTT | CASSVRHLTGELFF
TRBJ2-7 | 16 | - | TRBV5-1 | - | TGCGCCAGCAGCTTGGGACAGGCATCGGCCTCCTACGAGCAGTACTTC | CASSLGQASASYEQYF
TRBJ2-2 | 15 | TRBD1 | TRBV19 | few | TGTGCCAGTAGTATTTGGGCAGGGGGCACCGGGGAGCTGTTTTTT | CASSIWAGGTGELFF
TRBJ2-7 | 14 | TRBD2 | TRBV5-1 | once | TGCGCCAGCCGGGCTGGCGGGAGCGGGTACGAGCAGTACTTC | CASRAGGSGYEQYF
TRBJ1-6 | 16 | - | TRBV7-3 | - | TGTGCCAGCAGCTTGAACCCGAGCTCCTATAATTCACCCCTCCACTTT | CASSLNPSSYNSPLHF
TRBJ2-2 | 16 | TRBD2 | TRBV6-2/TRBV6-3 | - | TGTGCCAGCAGTTTTTTACTAGCGGGAGCCGACGGGGAGCTGTTTTTT | CASSFLLAGADGELFF
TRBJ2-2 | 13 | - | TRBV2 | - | TGTGCCAGCAGGCCTGACGGGACCGGGGAGCTGTTTTTT | CASRPDGTGELFF
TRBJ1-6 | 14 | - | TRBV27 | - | TGTGCCAGCAGGTTTCCGGTCTATAATTCACCCCTCCACTTT | CASRFPVYNSPLHF
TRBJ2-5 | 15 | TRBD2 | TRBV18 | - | TGTGCCAGCTCCCCTCTAGCGGGAGCGGGAGAGACCCAGTACTTC | CASSPLAGAGETQYF
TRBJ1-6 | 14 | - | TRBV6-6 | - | TGTGCCACCGATTCCCGGGGGTCCAATTCACCCCTCCACTTT | CATDSRGSNSPLHF
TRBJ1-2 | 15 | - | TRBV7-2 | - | TGTGCCAGCAGCTCCGGCCAGCCGGGTCTGTCTGGCTACACCTTC | CASSSGQPGLSGYTF
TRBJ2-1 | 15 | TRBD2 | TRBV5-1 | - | TGCGCCAGCAGCTTTGGACTAGCGGGGGCCAATGAGCAGTTCTTC | CASSFGLAGANEQFF
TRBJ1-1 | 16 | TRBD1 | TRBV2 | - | TGTGCCAGCAGTCCCTCGGTCAGGGGGCGTAGAACTGAAGCTTTCTTT | CASSPSVRGRRTEAFF
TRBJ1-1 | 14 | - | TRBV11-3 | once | TGTGCCAGCAGCTTAGGTCGGGTCTCCACTGAAGCTTTCTTT | CASSLGRVSTEAFF
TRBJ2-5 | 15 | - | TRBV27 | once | TGTGCCAGCAGTAAGGACTTTCCTAGTATAGAGACCCAGTACTTC | CASSKDFPSIETQYF
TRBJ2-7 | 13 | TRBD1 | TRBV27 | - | TGTGCCAGCAGTCCACAGGGGGCTCAAGAGCAGTACTTC | CASSPQGAQEQYF
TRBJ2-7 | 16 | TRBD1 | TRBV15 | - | TGTGCCACCAGCAGAGAACCAGGACAGGGGTTTGTCGAGCAGTACTTC | CATSREPGQGFVEQYF
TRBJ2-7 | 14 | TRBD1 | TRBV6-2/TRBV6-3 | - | TGTGCCAGCAGTTCCGGGACAGTATTTTCCGAGCAGTACTTC | CASSSGTVFSEQYF
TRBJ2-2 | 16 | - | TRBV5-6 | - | TGTGCCAGCAGATCTCGTCTTCTACCTAACACCGGGGAGCTGTTTTTT | CASRSRLLPNTGELFF
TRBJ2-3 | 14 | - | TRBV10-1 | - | TGCGCCAGCAGTGAGATGGTGCGGACAGATACGCAGTATTTT | CASSEMVRTDTQYF
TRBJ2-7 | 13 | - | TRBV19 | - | TGTGCCAGTAGTATCCAGGGATGGGGCGAGCAGTACTTC | CASSIQGWGEQYF
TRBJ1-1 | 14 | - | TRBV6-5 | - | TGTGCCAGCAGTTATAGCGGGGGGCTAACTGAAGCTTTCTTT | CASSYSGGLTEAFF
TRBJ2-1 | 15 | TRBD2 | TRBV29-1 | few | TGCAGCGCTGGCCGAATAGCGGGGGGTGACAATGAGCAGTTCTTC | CSAGRIAGGDNEQFF
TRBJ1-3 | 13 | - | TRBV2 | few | TGTGCCAGCAGTGTCAGTCCTGGAAACACCATATATTTT | CASSVSPGNTIYF
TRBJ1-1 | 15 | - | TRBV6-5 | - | TGTGCCAGCAGTTACTCGAGGGACATGAACACTGAAGCTTTCTTT | CASSYSRDMNTEAFF
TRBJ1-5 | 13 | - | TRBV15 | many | TGTGCCACCAGCCCACAGGGAAATCAGCCCCAGCATTTT | CATSPQGNQPQHF
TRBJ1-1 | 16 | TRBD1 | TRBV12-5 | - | TGTGCTAGTGGCCGAGGACAGGGGGGGGCGGGAACTGAAGCTTTCTTT | CASGRGQGGAGTEAFF
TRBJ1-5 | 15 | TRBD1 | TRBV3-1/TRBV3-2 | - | TGTGCCAGCAGCCAATACCGACAGGGTAATCAGCCCCAGCATTTT | CASSQYRQGNQPQHF
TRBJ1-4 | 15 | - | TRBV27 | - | TGTGCCAGCAGTTCGGTAGGGACTCGCTCCGAAAAACTGTTTTTT | CASSSVGTRSEKLFF